These T cell receptor beta chains were read from a single sample in a study of radiotherapy plus CTLA-4 blockade in lung cancer. Produced via immunoSEQ multiplex PCR; TCRdb's table is partial and in-frame only. The sample yields tens of thousands of clones, 79% seen once. Specimen: peripheral blood, collected from a patient treated with radiotherapy plus ipilimumab. These receptors came from a human donor with non-small cell lung cancer who had a complete response to radiotherapy plus ipilimumab. Each CDR3 is given with its conserved first and last residue.

>TRBJ1-2|TRBV11-2
CASSPPRGGAYGYTF
>TRBJ2-2|TRBV6-6
CASTIDRVPSTGELFF
>TRBJ2-2|TRBV27
CASSPGTTSPGELFF
>TRBJ2-6|TRBV10-3
CAIGEDRVDSGANVLTF
>TRBJ2-7|TRBV6-6
CASIHGGNYEQYF
>TRBJ1-2|TRBV28
CASSLAGWHYGYTF
>TRBJ1-1|TRBV12-5
CASAMLGGKGNPLFEAFF
>TRBJ2-3|TRBV7-2
CASSFYGRPDTQYF
>TRBJ2-1|TRBV7-8
CASSPRTGGADEQFF
>TRBJ1-6|TRBV10-3
CATRPQGLGLTFNSPLHF
>TRBJ2-5|TRBV15
CATSREREETQYF
>TRBJ2-1|TRBV9
CASSVSGLAANEQFF
>TRBJ2-5|TRBV5-1
CASSLVPGETQYF
>TRBJ2-3|TRBV30
CAWSSGRDTDTQYF
>TRBJ1-2|TRBV9
CASTDDRYGYTF
>TRBJ2-3|TRBV9
CASSVDPAGGLTDTQYF
>TRBJ2-3|TRBV19
CASSIDGVIDTQYF
>TRBJ2-1|TRBV27
CASSPYSGQGFNEQFF
>TRBJ1-1|TRBV29-1
CSAMIFLDTEAFF
>TRBJ1-2|TRBV13
CASSLSRRVITF
>TRBJ1-2|TRBV6-5
CASRQGNYGYTF
>TRBJ2-1|TRBV27
CASSFRQAIPYNEQFF
>TRBJ2-2|TRBV2
CASRGRGPDTGELFF
>TRBJ2-4|TRBV19
CASSRETLNIQYF
>TRBJ1-3|TRBV7-2
CASSVGTGGNTIYF
>TRBJ1-3|TRBV14
CASSQRTRDSGNTIYF
>TRBJ1-5|TRBV7-6
CASSPGEYNQPQHF
>TRBJ2-1|TRBV7-2
CASSRGGPEQFF
>TRBJ1-4|TRBV15
CATSRETGFNEKLFF
>TRBJ1-2|TRBV7-9
CASSWDRQNGYTF
>TRBJ1-1|TRBV6-5
CASSLQNTEAFF
>TRBJ1-1|TRBV5-1
CASSLSGRGEAFF
>TRBJ2-5|TRBV30
CARRVRGFQETQYF
>TRBJ2-7|TRBV30
CAWIRDRPYEQYF
>TRBJ2-1|TRBV10-3
CAIRASDDLYNEQFF
>TRBJ2-1|TRBV12-5
CASSSYNEQFF
>TRBJ2-5|TRBV7-2
CASSLSKEETQYF
>TRBJ2-3|TRBV5-5
CASSLVLGPDTQYF
>TRBJ1-6|TRBV5-1
CASSLDTYNSPLHF
>TRBJ2-5|TRBV18
CASSPRTSGRGQETQYF
>TRBJ1-2|TRBV2
CASKYSLDYGYTF
>TRBJ1-1|TRBV29-1
CSVATEYTEAFF
>TRBJ1-2|TRBV28
CASSLSNQGSGYTF
>TRBJ2-2|TRBV6-4
CASSDSRGGELFF
>TRBJ2-7|TRBV7-2
CASSLVPGLYEQYF
>TRBJ1-1|TRBV4-1
CASSQERDSMNTEAFF
>TRBJ1-3|TRBV28
CASATRGDTIYF
>TRBJ1-1|TRBV18
CASSPPSEPGTEAFF
>TRBJ1-1|TRBV18
CASSLQGAEAFF
>TRBJ1-5|TRBV7-9
CASSRSEVGQPQHF
>TRBJ2-1|TRBV4-3
CASSQARDRDEQFF
>TRBJ1-4|TRBV6-5
CASSPGRSNFEKLFF
>TRBJ1-1|TRBV6-1
CASSEAVELTEAFF
>TRBJ1-4|TRBV5-4
CASSLGGANEKLFF